Listed here are 20 T cell receptor beta chains from one sample, sequenced in a study of beta chain features in type 1 diabetes. Expressed TCRB transcripts were sequenced because the isolated RNA had all been reverse transcribed beforehand. Assay: immunoSEQ multiplex PCR; the TCRdb copy retains only in-frame clones and omits some. The top ten clones hold around 0.29% of a sample with 50,000 to 55,000 clones, about 60% of them seen once. Study-level results: TCRB CDR3 length was moderately but significantly reduced in all four CD4+ subsets of Type 1 diabetes patients.

No antigen has been identified for these receptors. Sequenced input: stem cell memory CD4+ T cells from blood. The receptors were sampled from a woman in her twenties or thirties with type 1 diabetes.

This clone was recorded only once. The chain recombines TRBV19 with TRBJ1-2; D might be TRBD1 (6 bases). The CDR3 has 14 residues. Trimming took off 5 bases at V and 7 bases at J, with 17 bases between the two ends. Germline lookup yields CDR1 LNHDA and CDR2 SQIVND (reference sequence). The DNA of the CDR3 is TGTGCCAGTAGTCCAGCGACAGGTTGGGGTGGCTACACCTTC. Translation: CASSPATGWGGYTF.

CDR3 in DNA: TGCAGCGCAGATAGCGGGAGGGACGAAGAGACCCAGTACTTC. Protein: CSADSGRDEETQYF. The gene calls are TRBV29-1 and TRBJ2-5, with 11 bases fitting TRBD2. CDR1 and CDR2 from the germline V gene are SQVTM and ANQGSEA. CDR3 length: 14 amino acids. With 7 bases clipped from V and 3 bases from J, the junction kept 7 bases outside the gene matches.

The rearrangement joins TRBV28 to TRBJ2-1, with 15 bases that match TRBD2. This CDR3 region has 16 residues. Looked up from germline, CDR1 is MDHEN and CDR2 is SYDVKM. V lost 4 bases and J lost 9; bases outside the gene matches: 7. As DNA, the CDR3 is TGTGCCAGCAGTTCACCTGGACTAGCGGGAGGGTTTGAGCAGTTCTTC. Encoded protein: CASSSPGLAGGFEQFF.

This chain joins TRBV7-9 and TRBJ1-1, with a tentative D call TRBD1 (6 bases). The CDR3 loop spans 14 amino acids. CDR1 and CDR2 (germline): SEHNR, FQNEAQ (reference sequence). Trimming stripped 6 bases from V and 0 bases from J, with 11 bases between. The CDR3 nucleotides are TGTGCCAGCAGTGTGACAGGTGTGAACACTGAAGCTTTCTTT. Translated, it gives CASSVTGVNTEAFF. The variable domain in full, with the rest retrieved from reference TRBV7-9 and TRBJ1-1, is DTGVSQNPRHKITKRGQNVTFRCDPISEHNRLYWYRQTLGQGPEFLTYFQNEAQLEKSRLLSDRFSAERPKGSFSTLEIQRTEQGDSAMYLCASSVTGVNTEAFFGQGTRLTVV.

The chain links TRBV5-1 to TRBJ2-1; 9 bases are a match to TRBD2. CDR3 length: 15 residues. V dropped 4 bases and J dropped 9; count of bases not matched to a gene: 11. The germline V gene encodes CDR1 SGHRS and CDR2 YFSETQ. DNA of the CDR3: TGCGCCAGCAGCCTGGGCCGACTAGCGGACTCTGAGCAGTTCTTC. This gives the protein CASSLGRLADSEQFF. The variable domain in full, with the rest retrieved from reference TRBV5-1 and TRBJ2-1, is KAGVTQTPRYLIKTRGQQVTLSCSPISGHRSVSWYQQTPGQGLQFLFEYFSETQRNKGNFPGRFSGRQFSNSRSEMNVSTLELGDSALYLCASSLGRLADSEQFFGPGTRLTVL.

V and J are TRBV30 and TRBJ1-1, with 11 bases identical to TRBD1. CDR1 and CDR2 from the germline V gene are GTSNPN and SVGIG (reference sequence). The CDR3 runs 17 residues. The J segment lost 5 bases and the V segment lost 2 bases, leaving 13 bases of the junction unmatched. The CDR3 sequence is CAWSLAGTGGWRTEAFF. The DNA for the CDR3 is TGTGCCTGGAGTTTAGCCGGGACAGGGGGATGGAGGACTGAAGCTTTCTTT.

The genes are TRBV9 and TRBJ2-3; 11 nucleotides match TRBD1. The CDR3 extends over 17 amino acids. The junction had 7 bases not matched to a gene; V was cut back by 0 bases and J by 4 bases. Germline V gene data show CDR1 as SGDLS and CDR2 as YYNGEE. Written as DNA, the CDR3 is TGTGCCAGCAGCGTAGCGGACAGGGGGCGCGGGGCAGATACGCAGTATTTT. Its protein is CASSVADRGRGADTQYF.

This clone was counted a few times. The chain combines TRBV5-1 with TRBJ2-3; D gene uncertain. The CDR3 is made up of 15 amino acids. V was shortened by 2 bases and J by 1 base, with 11 bases between the two germline ends. The germline V gene has CDR1 SGHRS and CDR2 YFSETQ. The CDR3 protein is CASSFVLAGTDTQYF. In DNA, the CDR3 is TGCGCCAGCAGCTTCGTGTTGGCAGGCACAGATACGCAGTATTTT. Full variable domain (remainder filled in from reference TRBV5-1 and TRBJ2-3): KAGVTQTPRYLIKTRGQQVTLSCSPISGHRSVSWYQQTPGQGLQFLFEYFSETQRNKGNFPGRFSGRQFSNSRSEMNVSTLELGDSALYLCASSFVLAGTDTQYFGPGTRLTVL.

Here the CDR3 DNA reads TGTGCCAGTAGGACTAGCGGAGCCTACGAGCAGTACTTC. This gives the protein CASRTSGAYEQYF. This chain links TRBV2 with TRBJ2-7; TRBD2 matches 10 bases. CDR3 length: 13 amino acids. Looked up from germline, CDR1 is SNHLY and CDR2 is FYNNEI. The trim removed 9 bases at V and 2 bases at J, leaving 4 bases unmatched.

This clone was seen more than once but under ten times. The rearrangement uses TRBV14 and TRBJ2-1, with 8 positions matching TRBD2. The CDR3 runs 17 residues. Germline values: CDR1 SGHDN, CDR2 FVKESK. J was trimmed by 1 base and V by 1 base; bases with no gene match: 6. In DNA, the CDR3 is TGTGCCAGCAGCCAAGCGCTAGCGGGCCTATCCTACAATGAGCAGTTCTTC. Amino acids: CASSQALAGLSYNEQFF.

The chain has TRBV2 and TRBJ2-5, with 11 nucleotides matching TRBD2. Looked up from germline, CDR1 is SNHLY and CDR2 is FYNNEI. J gave up 7 bases and V 4 bases, and 5 bases lay outside the gene matches. CDR3 size: 14 residues. The CDR3 region has the DNA TGTGCCAGCAGTGCTCTAGCGGGAGGCGCGACCCAGTACTTC. This encodes CASSALAGGATQYF.

This chain joins TRBV30 and TRBJ1-5, with TRBD1 matching 7 bases. Germline CDR1 is GTSNPN and CDR2 is SVGIG (reference sequence). V trimming: 4 bases; J trimming: 4 bases; junction bases outside the gene matches: 7. The CDR3 contains 14 residues. CDR3 coding DNA: TGTGCCTGGAACATGGGACAGTTAAATCAGCCCCAGCATTTT. Translating it yields CAWNMGQLNQPQHF.

This clone has a single count. This rearrangement joins TRBV6-1 to TRBJ2-1; 7 nucleotides match TRBD1. Germline V gene sequence: CDR1 MNHNS, CDR2 SASEGT. J gave up 4 bases and V 6 bases, and 9 bases lay outside the gene matches. The CDR3 has 15 residues. The CDR3 DNA sequence: TGTGCCAGCAGCTTCGACAGGGCGGAGTACAATGAGCAGTTCTTC. It yields the protein CASSFDRAEYNEQFF.

This chain joins TRBV2 and TRBJ2-3, with D possibly being TRBD1 (7 bases). Germline-derived CDR1 and CDR2 are SNHLY and FYNNEI. The CDR3 extends over 13 amino acids. V lost 8 bases to trimming and J lost 3 bases, with 12 bases between them. The CDR3 DNA sequence: TGTGCCAGCTCTGCAGGGGGGACAGATACGCAGTATTTT. Its protein product is CASSAGGTDTQYF.

V and J are TRBV7-9 and TRBJ2-5; 7 bases match TRBD2. The CDR3 is made up of 15 amino acids. V dropped 5 bases and J dropped 5; count of bases not matched to a gene: 11. Germline V CDR1 and CDR2: SEHNR, FQNEAQ (reference sequence). CDR3 sequence (DNA): TGTGCCAGCAGCCACAGAGGGAGGGCCGGGGAGACCCAGTACTTC. Translating it yields CASSHRGRAGETQYF.

This chain uses TRBV10-3 with TRBJ2-3; D gene ambiguous. CDR1 is ENHRY, CDR2 SYGVKD, per germline. With 4 bases removed from V and 6 bases from J, the gap between germline ends came to 8 bases. The CDR3 is made up of 12 amino acids. CDR3 amino acids: CAISAEVDTQYF. The DNA for the CDR3 is TGTGCCATCAGTGCTGAGGTTGATACGCAGTATTTT.

This clone showed up just a few times. The same CDR3 also results from other DNA sequences found in this sample. In DNA form, the CDR3 reads TGTGCCAGCCAAACAGAGCACCACTCCTACGAGCAGTACTTC. Translating gives CASQTEHHSYEQYF. This rearrangement joins TRBV28 to TRBJ2-7, with no clear D. V was trimmed by 8 bases and J by 0 bases, leaving 14 bases between them. This CDR3 has 14 amino acids. The germline V gene encodes CDR1 MDHEN and CDR2 SYDVKM.

The V and J genes are TRBV5-1 and TRBJ2-7; TRBD1 aligns across 9 bases. With 2 bases clipped from V and 4 bases from J, the junction kept 4 bases outside the gene matches. This CDR3 spans 14 amino acids. The germline V gene has CDR1 SGHRS and CDR2 YFSETQ. CDR3 bases: TGCGCCAGCAGCTTCGGACAGGGGATTTACGAGCAGTACTTC. It encodes CASSFGQGIYEQYF.

This chain uses TRBV19 with TRBJ2-5; 8 bases fit TRBD1. This CDR3 has 15 amino acids. Germline V CDR1 and CDR2: LNHDA, SQIVND (reference sequence). J gave up 4 bases and V 1 base, and 5 bases lay outside the gene matches. The CDR3 DNA reads TGTGCCAGTAGTATAGGGCAGGGGGCCGGAGAGACCCAGTACTTC. Its translation is CASSIGQGAGETQYF.

The V and J genes are TRBV27 and TRBJ1-1; the match to TRBD1 covers 7 bases. Germline lookup yields CDR1 MNHEY and CDR2 SMNVEV (reference sequence). V lost 5 bases to trimming and J lost 6 bases; unmatched junction nucleotides: 30. The CDR3 length is 21 residues. CDR3 nucleotides: TGTGCCAGCAGTAAACAGGGGAGTAGGAGAGGTTTTACAACTACCCAGGCTGAAGCTTTCTTT. This gives the protein CASSKQGSRRGFTTTQAEAFF.